This record concerns one T cell receptor (beta chain) sequence. Its antigen is undetermined. Sequenced material consisted of expressed TCRB transcripts (all of the isolated RNA was reverse transcribed). Data came from immunoSEQ multiplex PCR; TCRdb stores just in-frame clones and leaves some out. The sample records 600,000 to 750,000 clones, around 11% being singletons. By way of CD45RO/CCR7/CD25/CD127/CD95/CD27, the CD4+ regulatory, stem cell-like memory, central memory and naive cells were sorted. Every sorted population was more than 95% pure. The data belong to a study of beta chain features in type 1 diabetes. In the study overall: Age and gender were similar between patients and healthy donors, as were cell yields. Findings and caveats of the study: When Type 1 diabetes patients were examined, their TCRB CDR3s proved moderately but significantly shorter in all four CD4+ subsets.

This TCR was sampled from a man aged 25 to 40 with type 1 diabetes. The sequencing sample was made of naive CD4+ T cells from blood.

The CDR3 spells CASSWGTGAEAFF. CDR3 sequence (DNA): TGTGCCAGCAGCTGGGGGACAGGGGCAGAAGCTTTCTTT. This sequence joins TRBV13 and TRBJ1-1; 10 bases match TRBD1. The germline CDR1 and CDR2 sequences are PRHDT and FYEKMQ (reference sequence). The trim removed 4 bases at V and 8 bases at J, leaving 4 bases unmatched. This CDR3 has 13 amino acids.